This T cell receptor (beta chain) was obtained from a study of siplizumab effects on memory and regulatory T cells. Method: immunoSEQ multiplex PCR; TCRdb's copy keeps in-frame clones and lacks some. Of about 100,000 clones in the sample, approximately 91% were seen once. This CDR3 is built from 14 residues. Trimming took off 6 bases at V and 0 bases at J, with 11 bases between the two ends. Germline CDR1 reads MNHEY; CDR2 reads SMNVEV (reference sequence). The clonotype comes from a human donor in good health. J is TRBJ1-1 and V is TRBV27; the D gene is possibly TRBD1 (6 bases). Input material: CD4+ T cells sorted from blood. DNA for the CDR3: TGTGCCAGCAGCAGACAGGCCCTGAACACTGAAGCTTTCTTT. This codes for CASSRQALNTEAFF.